This TCR beta chain was captured in a study of T cells after yellow fever vaccination. TCR cDNA, made by 5'RACE template switching, carried an added universal primer site and UMIs. In TCRdb, the 5' RACE reads were re-called with MiXCR into one record per CDR3 protein. Among tens of thousands of distinct CDR3 sequences listed, 4.5% to 5.5% were seen once. This clonotype was detected many times. The germline gives CDR1 SGHTS, CDR2 YDEGEE. CDR3 length: 16 residues. V was clipped by 4 bases and J by 0 bases; unmatched bases: 9. Study-wide points: Any FACS-sorted repertoire could hold abundant clonotypes that contaminate it from the bulk population. Most clones from primary vaccination were detected again post-booster (roughly 96% CD4, roughly 90% CD8). Almost all vaccine-responding clonotypes could not be detected on day 0 in sorted memory subsets.

The chain recombines TRBV5-8 with TRBJ1-2; 7 bases fit TRBD1. The sequence was obtained from a man aged 30 to 45 who received the YFV17D yellow fever vaccine. Sequenced here: PBMCs, either bulk or a sorted T-cell subset (CD4+, CD8+, memory, or dextramer-sorted; not recorded which), sampled 15 days after the yellow fever booster vaccination. CDR3 sequence (DNA): TGTGCCAGCAGCCCAAGCGACAGGGTAGCTAACTATGGCTACACCTTC. It translates to CASSPSDRVANYGYTF.